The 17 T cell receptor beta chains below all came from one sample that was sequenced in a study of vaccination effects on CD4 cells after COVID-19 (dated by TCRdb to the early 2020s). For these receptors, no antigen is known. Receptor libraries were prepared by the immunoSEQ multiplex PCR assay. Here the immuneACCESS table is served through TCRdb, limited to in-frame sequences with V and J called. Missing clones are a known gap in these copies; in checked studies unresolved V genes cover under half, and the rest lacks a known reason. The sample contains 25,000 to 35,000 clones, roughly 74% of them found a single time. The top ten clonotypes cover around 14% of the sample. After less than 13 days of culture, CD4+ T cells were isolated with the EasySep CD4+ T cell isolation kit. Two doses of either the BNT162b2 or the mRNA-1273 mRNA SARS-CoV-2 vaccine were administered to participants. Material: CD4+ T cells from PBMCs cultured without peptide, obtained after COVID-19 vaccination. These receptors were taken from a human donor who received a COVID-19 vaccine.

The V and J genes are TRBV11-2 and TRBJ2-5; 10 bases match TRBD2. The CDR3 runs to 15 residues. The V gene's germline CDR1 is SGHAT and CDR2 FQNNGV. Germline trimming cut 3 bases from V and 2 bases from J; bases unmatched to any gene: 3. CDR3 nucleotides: TGTGCCAGCAGCTTCTCTAGCGGGGGACAAGAGACCCAGTACTTC. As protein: CASSFSSGGQETQYF.

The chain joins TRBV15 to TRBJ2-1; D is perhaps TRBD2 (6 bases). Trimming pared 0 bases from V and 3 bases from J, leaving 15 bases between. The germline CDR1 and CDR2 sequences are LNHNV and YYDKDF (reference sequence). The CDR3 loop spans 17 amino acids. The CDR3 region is CATSREPTSRVYNEQFF. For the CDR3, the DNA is TGTGCCACCAGCAGAGAACCTACTAGCAGGGTCTACAATGAGCAGTTCTTC.

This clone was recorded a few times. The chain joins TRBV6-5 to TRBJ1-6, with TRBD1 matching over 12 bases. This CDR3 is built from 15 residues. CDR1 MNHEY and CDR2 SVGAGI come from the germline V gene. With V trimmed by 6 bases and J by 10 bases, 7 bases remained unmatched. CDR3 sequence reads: CASRPRDRGLSPLHF. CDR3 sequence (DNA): TGTGCCAGCAGACCACGGGACAGGGGGCTCTCACCCCTCCACTTT.

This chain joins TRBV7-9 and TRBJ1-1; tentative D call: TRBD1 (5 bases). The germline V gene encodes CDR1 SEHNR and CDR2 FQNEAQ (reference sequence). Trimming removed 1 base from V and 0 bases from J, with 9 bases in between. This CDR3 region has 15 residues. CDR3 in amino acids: CASSLEGLLNTEAFF. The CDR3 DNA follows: TGTGCCAGCAGCTTAGAGGGACTCCTGAACACTGAAGCTTTCTTT.

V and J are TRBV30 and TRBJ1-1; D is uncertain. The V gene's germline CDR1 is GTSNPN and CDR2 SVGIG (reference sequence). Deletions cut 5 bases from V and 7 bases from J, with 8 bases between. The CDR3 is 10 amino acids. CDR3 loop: CAWLKGEAFF. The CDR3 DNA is TGTGCCTGGTTGAAGGGTGAAGCTTTCTTT. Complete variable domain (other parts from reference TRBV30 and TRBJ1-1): SQTIHQWPATLVQPVGSPLSLECTVEGTSNPNLYWYRQAAGRGLQLLFYSVGIGQISSEVPQNLSASRPQDRQFILSSKKLLLSDSGFYLCAWLKGEAFFGQGTRLTVV.

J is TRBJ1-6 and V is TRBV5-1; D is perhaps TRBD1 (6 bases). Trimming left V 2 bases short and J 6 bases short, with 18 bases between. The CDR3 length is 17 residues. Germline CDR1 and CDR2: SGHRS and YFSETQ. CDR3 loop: CASSLETTGLSNSPLHF. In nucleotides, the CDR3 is TGCGCCAGCAGCTTAGAGACCACAGGGCTGAGTAATTCACCCCTCCACTTT. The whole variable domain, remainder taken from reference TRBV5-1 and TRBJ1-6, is KAGVTQTPRYLIKTRGQQVTLSCSPISGHRSVSWYQQTPGQGLQFLFEYFSETQRNKGNFPGRFSGRQFSNSRSEMNVSTLELGDSALYLCASSLETTGLSNSPLHFGNGTRLTVT.

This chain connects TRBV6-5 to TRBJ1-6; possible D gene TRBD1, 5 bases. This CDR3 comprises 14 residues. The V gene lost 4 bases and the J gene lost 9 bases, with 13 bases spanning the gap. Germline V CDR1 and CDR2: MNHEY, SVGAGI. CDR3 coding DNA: TGTGCCAGCAGTTTCGCGGGGGGAATTTCACCCCTCCACTTT. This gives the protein CASSFAGGISPLHF.

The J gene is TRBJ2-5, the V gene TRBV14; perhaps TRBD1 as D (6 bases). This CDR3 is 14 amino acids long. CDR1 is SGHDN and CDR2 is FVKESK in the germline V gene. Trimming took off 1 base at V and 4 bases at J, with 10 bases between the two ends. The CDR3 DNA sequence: TGTGCCAGCAGCCAAGGACGCAGGGGAGAGACCCAGTACTTC. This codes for CASSQGRRGETQYF.

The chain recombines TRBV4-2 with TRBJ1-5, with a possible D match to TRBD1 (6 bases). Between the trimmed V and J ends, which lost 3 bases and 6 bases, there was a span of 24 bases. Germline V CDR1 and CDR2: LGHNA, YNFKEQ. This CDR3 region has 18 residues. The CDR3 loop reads CASSQDRRDTTFGQPQHF. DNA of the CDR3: TGTGCCAGCAGCCAGGACCGACGGGACACAACCTTCGGTCAGCCCCAGCATTTT.

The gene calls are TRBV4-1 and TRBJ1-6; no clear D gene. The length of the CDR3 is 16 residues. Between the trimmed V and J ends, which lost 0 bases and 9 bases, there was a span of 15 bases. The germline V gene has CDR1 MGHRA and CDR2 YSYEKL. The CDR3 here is CASSQDSPGLGSPLHF. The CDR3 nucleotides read TGCGCCAGCAGCCAAGATAGTCCGGGGTTGGGTTCACCCCTCCACTTT.

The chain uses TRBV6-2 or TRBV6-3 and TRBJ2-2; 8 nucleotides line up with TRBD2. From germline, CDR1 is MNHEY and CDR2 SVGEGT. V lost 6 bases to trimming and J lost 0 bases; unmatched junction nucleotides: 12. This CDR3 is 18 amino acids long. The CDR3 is CASSRGGVRDSNTGELFF. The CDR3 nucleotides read TGTGCCAGCAGCCGGGGGGGGGTCCGCGATTCGAACACCGGGGAGCTGTTTTTT.

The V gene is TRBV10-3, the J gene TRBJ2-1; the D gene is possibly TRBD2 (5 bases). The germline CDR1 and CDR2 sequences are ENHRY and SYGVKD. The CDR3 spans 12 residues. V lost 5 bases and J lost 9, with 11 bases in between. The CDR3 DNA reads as TGTGCCATCAGTTCCCACCGGGGTGAGCAGTTCTTC. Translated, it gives CAISSHRGEQFF.

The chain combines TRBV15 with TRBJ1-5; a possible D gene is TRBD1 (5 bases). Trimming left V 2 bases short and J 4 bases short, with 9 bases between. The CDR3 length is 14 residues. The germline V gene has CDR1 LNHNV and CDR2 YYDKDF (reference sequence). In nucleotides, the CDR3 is TGTGCCACCAGCAGAATGACAGATAATCAGCCCCAGCATTTT. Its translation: CATSRMTDNQPQHF.

The CDR3 DNA reads as TGTGCCAGCAGACGACCAGGGATTTTTGGCTACACCTTC. It specifies CASRRPGIFGYTF. The chain has TRBV6-6 and TRBJ1-2; D is perhaps TRBD1 (5 bases). V lost 6 bases to trimming and J lost 7 bases, with 15 bases between them. Looked up from germline, CDR1 is MNHNY and CDR2 is SVGAGI (reference sequence). The CDR3 spans 13 residues.

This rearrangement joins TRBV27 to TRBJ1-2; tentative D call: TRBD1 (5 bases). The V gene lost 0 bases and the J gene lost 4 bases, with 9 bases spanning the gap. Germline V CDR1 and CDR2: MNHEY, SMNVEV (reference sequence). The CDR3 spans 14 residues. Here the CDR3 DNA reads TGTGCCAGCAGTTTATCGGGGGGGGTCTATGGCTACACCTTC. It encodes CASSLSGGVYGYTF.

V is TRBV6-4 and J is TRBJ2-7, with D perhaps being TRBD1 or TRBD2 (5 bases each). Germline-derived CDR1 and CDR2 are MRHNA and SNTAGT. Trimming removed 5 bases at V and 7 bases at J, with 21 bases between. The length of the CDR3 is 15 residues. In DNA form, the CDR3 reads TGTGCCAGCAGTCGTGCTATGGGGGTTCCCTGGGAGCAGTACTTC. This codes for CASSRAMGVPWEQYF.

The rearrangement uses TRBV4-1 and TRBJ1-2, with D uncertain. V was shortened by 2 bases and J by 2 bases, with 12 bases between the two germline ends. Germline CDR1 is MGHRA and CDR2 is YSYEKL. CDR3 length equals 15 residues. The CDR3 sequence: CASSQPVSRNYGYTF. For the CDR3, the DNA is TGCGCCAGCAGCCAACCCGTGTCGAGGAACTATGGCTACACCTTC.